This TCR beta chain was recorded in a study of T cell clonality in common variable immunodeficiency. Germline V lookup: CDR1 SGHDT, CDR2 YYEEEE. CDR3 length: 14 residues. The germline V and J ends were trimmed by 0 bases and 3 bases, with 9 bases remaining between them. This clone was observed many times. Its target is unknown. The CDR3 end is not reached by the read, which stops 3 residues before it; the germline J gene fills it in. Findings and limits, study-wide: Common variable immunodeficiency TCR beta sequences reportedly had fewer deletions and N-nucleotide insertions. Repertoire-complication correlations in CVID were limited by patient heterogeneity.

Sequencing used immunoSEQ multiplex PCR; TCRdb keeps in-frame clones, though not all of them. The record shows approximately 38,000 clones for this sample, with no singletons present. This rearrangement joins TRBV5-6 to TRBJ1-1; D is undetermined. The sequence was obtained from a human donor with common variable immunodeficiency. What was sequenced was peripheral blood mononuclear cells. CDR3 bases read: TGTGCCAGCAGCTTGGCCGGGTGGGACACTGAA. This sequence encodes CASSLAGWDTE. The entire CDR3 reads CASSLAGWDTEAFF. The complete variable domain, with remaining parts taken from reference TRBV5-6 and TRBJ1-1, reads DAGVTQSPTHLIKTRGQQVTLRCSPKSGHDTVSWYQQALGQGPQFIFQYYEEEERQRGNFPDRFSGHQFPNYSSELNVNALLLGDSALYLCASSLAGWDTEAFFGQGTRLTVV.